This TCR beta chain was observed in a study of cytomegalovirus exposure and HLA in healthy donors. At the level of the study: The study's early data release held about 85 million unique TCRs from HLA-typed donors.

Findings and caveats of the study: Roughly uniform depth of sequencing across donors was assumed in presence/absence analyses.

This clone was seen more than once but under ten times. The antigen is unknown. This PCR relied on a set of 60 Vbeta primers and 13 Jbeta primers. Original handling: In a later analysis, roughly 11 million of around 75 million unique beta chains occurred in at least two donors. Produced via immunoSEQ multiplex PCR; TCRdb's table is partial and in-frame only. The DNA gave D and trimming, while V, J and clone size come from that table. The sample yields 100,000 to 150,000 clones, approximately 78% seen once. Sequencing input: PBMCs. The sequence was collected from a man in his forties in good health and CMV-seronegative.

CDR3 DNA sequence: TGCGCCAGCAGCCAACTGCCCGGAGCCAAAAACATTCAGTACTTC. This translates into CASSQLPGAKNIQYF. This rearrangement joins TRBV4-1 to TRBJ2-4; D unresolved. This CDR3 region has 15 residues. CDR1 MGHRA and CDR2 YSYEKL come from the germline V gene. Trimming took 2 bases from V and 0 from J, leaving 8 bases between them.